This entry lists 25 T cell receptor beta chains sequenced from one sample in a study of T-cell reconstitution after alpha-beta-depleted transplantation in children. The authors prepared the TCRbeta library with unique molecular identifiers. A single record per CDR3 protein comes from TCRdb applying MiXCR to the PCR reads. The table has approximately 88,000 distinct CDR3 sequences, over 9% seen once. Sequenced material: PBMCs from the stem cell graft donor, taken from the stem cell graft. The receptors shown here come from a human donor who donated a stem cell graft to a child with inherited bone marrow failure.

This clonotype was observed many times. The chain links TRBV27 to TRBJ1-5, with a weak D call TRBD1 (6 bases). This CDR3 comprises 15 residues. Trimming cost V 8 bases and J 2 bases, with 16 bases left between them. Germline V gene lookup returns CDR1 MNHEY and CDR2 SMNVEV (reference sequence). The CDR3 spells CASSTSSGGNQPQHF. CDR3 coding DNA: TGTGCCAGCTCCACCTCCTCAGGGGGCAATCAGCCCCAGCATTTT.

There are many counts of this clonotype. The chain has TRBV5-1 and TRBJ1-4; TRBD1 aligns across 8 bases. The trim removed 4 bases at V and 6 bases at J, leaving 5 bases unmatched. CDR1 is SGHRS and CDR2 is YFSETQ in the germline V gene. The length of the CDR3 is 14 residues. CDR3 sequence: CASSLGQGDEKLFF. In DNA form, the CDR3 reads TGCGCCAGCAGCCTAGGACAGGGTGATGAAAAACTGTTTTTT.

This clonotype was seen many times. The chain employs TRBV27 and TRBJ2-2, with D maybe TRBD1 (5 bases). Germline CDR1 MNHEY, CDR2 SMNVEV (reference sequence). The CDR3 has 16 residues. The germline V and J ends were trimmed by 7 bases and 0 bases, with 15 bases remaining between them. The CDR3 loop reads CASKPRGRANTGELFF. Here the CDR3 DNA reads TGTGCCAGCAAGCCACGCGGCAGGGCGAACACCGGGGAGCTGTTTTTT.

This clonotype has a count of ten or more. This chain joins TRBV3-1 and TRBJ2-1, with D perhaps assigned TRBD1 or TRBD2 (5 bases each). CDR1 LGHDT and CDR2 YNNKEL come from the germline V gene (reference sequence). Trimming removed 4 bases from V and 0 bases from J, with 13 bases in between. This CDR3 is built from 16 residues. This CDR3 reads CASSRGLAASYNEQFF. The CDR3, as DNA: TGTGCCAGCAGCCGGGGGTTAGCAGCCTCCTACAATGAGCAGTTCTTC.

This clonotype came up a few times. Possible read error: a much larger clone is one base away. The chain is built from TRBV7-9 and TRBJ1-1; no definite D call. CDR1 and CDR2 (germline): SEHNR, FQNEAQ (reference sequence). The CDR3 covers 13 residues. Trimming removed 3 bases at V and 7 bases at J, with 12 bases between. This chain's CDR3 is CASSFSAYGEAFF. The CDR3 DNA follows: TGTGCCAGCAGCTTTTCAGCGTACGGTGAAGCTTTCTTT.

This clonotype was observed many times. The J gene is TRBJ2-5, the V gene TRBV20-1, with D possibly TRBD1 on 6 matching bases. Per germline, CDR1 DFQATT and CDR2 SNEGSKA (reference sequence). The CDR3 loop spans 12 amino acids. The V end lost 4 bases, the J end lost 2 bases, and 8 bases lay between the germline ends. CDR3 DNA: TGCAGTGCTAACAGGGATCAAGAGACCCAGTACTTC. Translating it yields CSANRDQETQYF.

The sample holds many counts of this clonotype. This sequence joins TRBV20-1 and TRBJ1-1, with no clear D. CDR3 size: 12 residues. V lost 4 bases and J lost 1, with 7 bases in between. Germline V CDR1 and CDR2: DFQATT, SNEGSKA (reference sequence). Written as DNA, the CDR3 is TGCAGTGCTAAGACTCAGAACACTGAAGCTTTCTTT. This translates into CSAKTQNTEAFF.

This clonotype was recorded at least ten times. The chain carries TRBV5-1 and TRBJ1-1; a possible D gene is TRBD1 (6 bases). The CDR3 is 14 residues long. Trimming took 1 base from V and 4 from J, leaving 11 bases between them. In germline, CDR1 is SGHRS, CDR2 YFSETQ. The CDR3 region is CASSLRQGITEAFF. The CDR3 DNA follows: TGCGCCAGCAGCTTGCGGCAGGGGATCACTGAAGCTTTCTTT.

The CDR3 region is CASSLGTELFF. The CDR3 DNA reads as TGTGCCAGCAGTTTGGGGACTGAACTGTTTTTT. The V and J genes are TRBV12-3 or TRBV12-4 and TRBJ1-4; a weak D match, TRBD1 (5 bases). V was clipped by 3 bases and J by 12 bases, with 8 bases between them. This CDR3 has 11 amino acids.

The sample holds many counts of this clonotype. The V call is TRBV7-2, the J call TRBJ1-5, with TRBD1 matching over 7 bases. The CDR3 covers 13 residues. The trim removed 5 bases at V and 8 bases at J, leaving 6 bases unmatched. Per germline, CDR1 SGHTA and CDR2 FQGNSA. The CDR3: CASSARDREPQHF. CDR3 DNA: TGTGCCAGCAGCGCCCGGGACAGAGAGCCCCAGCATTTT.

At least ten counts were recorded for this clonotype. The chain recombines TRBV5-6 with TRBJ2-7; D is possibly TRBD1 (5 bases). Germline V lookup: CDR1 SGHDT, CDR2 YYEEEE. CDR3 size: 16 residues. Between the trimmed V and J ends, which lost 1 base and 2 bases, there was a span of 16 bases. Here the CDR3 DNA reads TGTGCCAGCAGCTTGTTTTTTGGGGCCGGTGCCTACGAGCAGTACTTC. This encodes CASSLFFGAGAYEQYF.

This clonotype has a count of ten or more. The J gene is TRBJ1-5, the V gene TRBV5-1, with D tentatively TRBD1 (6 bases). This CDR3 region has 15 residues. Trimming cost V 5 bases and J 1 base, with 13 bases left between them. The germline gives CDR1 SGHRS, CDR2 YFSETQ. CDR3 region: CASRPGTTSNQPQHF. The DNA of the CDR3 is TGCGCCAGCAGACCCGGGACAACCAGCAATCAGCCCCAGCATTTT.

In its sample, this clonotype was seen many times. The chain uses TRBV7-8 and TRBJ2-1, with D maybe TRBD2 (7 bases). Trimming shortened V by 5 bases and J by 7 bases, and 21 bases separated the two germline ends. This CDR3 has 16 residues. CDR1 is SGHVS and CDR2 is FQNEAQ in the germline V gene. The CDR3 spells CASSRYREGGGNEQFF. In DNA form, the CDR3 reads TGTGCCAGCAGCCGATATCGTGAAGGGGGGGGGAATGAGCAGTTCTTC.

This clonotype appeared many times. The rearrangement uses TRBV5-1 and TRBJ1-2; D gene ambiguous. This CDR3 region has 15 residues. Trimming cost V 0 bases and J 8 bases, with 17 bases left between them. Germline V gene sequence: CDR1 SGHRS, CDR2 YFSETQ. The CDR3 is CASSLDPAGIGGYTF. The CDR3 DNA is TGCGCCAGCAGCTTGGATCCTGCGGGGATAGGGGGCTACACCTTC.

This clonotype was observed a handful of times. The chain links TRBV6-5 to TRBJ1-2; D uncertain. Per the germline V gene, CDR1 is MNHEY and CDR2 is SVGAGI. This CDR3 spans 11 amino acids. Trimming pared 8 bases from V and 2 bases from J, leaving 6 bases between. The CDR3 region is CASGENYGYTF. The CDR3 region has the DNA TGTGCCAGCGGGGAGAACTATGGCTACACCTTC.

This clonotype showed up many times. The chain joins TRBV7-2 to TRBJ2-7; possible D gene TRBD2, 7 bases. Germline CDR1 and CDR2: SGHTA and FQGNSA. With 1 base removed from V and 4 bases from J, the gap between germline ends came to 14 bases. The CDR3 is made up of 15 amino acids. The CDR3 DNA reads TGTGCCAGCAGCTTAGATGGGGGGGCGGATTACGAGCAGTACTTC. It is translated as CASSLDGGADYEQYF.

This clonotype was recorded at least ten times. The CDR3 DNA reads TGTGCCAGCAGAGACAGGGTGTACTATGGCTACACCTTC. Translation: CASRDRVYYGYTF. This chain uses TRBV2 with TRBJ1-2, with TRBD1 matching over 7 bases. Germline CDR1 reads SNHLY; CDR2 reads FYNNEI. The J segment lost 3 bases and the V segment lost 6 bases, leaving 4 bases of the junction unmatched. This CDR3 contains 13 residues.

This clonotype was observed at least ten times. V usage is TRBV28 and J usage is TRBJ2-1; D is possibly TRBD2 (5 bases). The V gene's germline CDR1 is MDHEN and CDR2 SYDVKM. The CDR3 is 15 residues long. The V and J ends lost 7 bases and 2 bases respectively, with 15 bases between them. The chain's CDR3 is CASKWDSAPYNEQFF. In DNA, the CDR3 is TGTGCCAGCAAATGGGATAGCGCTCCCTACAATGAGCAGTTCTTC.

This clonotype has ten or more counts. V and J are TRBV28 and TRBJ2-7; 10 bases fit TRBD2. The V gene's germline CDR1 is MDHEN and CDR2 SYDVKM. Trimming removed 8 bases from V and 7 bases from J; junction bases left unmatched: 14. The CDR3 length is 15 residues. CDR3 region: CASERGGLALGEQYF. The CDR3 bases are TGTGCCAGCGAAAGAGGGGGACTAGCGTTGGGGGAGCAGTACTTC.

The table lists this clonotype with a few counts. V gene TRBV7-9 combines with J gene TRBJ2-7; 7 bases map to TRBD2. The CDR3 is 15 amino acids. Germline V lookup: CDR1 SEHNR, CDR2 FQNEAQ (reference sequence). V was pared by 6 bases and J by 2 bases, with 10 bases of the junction left unmatched. The CDR3 here is CASRGIGTTPYEQYF. In DNA, the CDR3 is TGTGCCAGCAGAGGGATCGGGACTACCCCCTACGAGCAGTACTTC.

This clonotype showed up many times. The chain recombines TRBV7-2 with TRBJ2-1; 8 bases are shared with TRBD2. CDR1 is SGHTA and CDR2 is FQGNSA in the germline V gene. The CDR3 consists of 15 residues. V lost 4 bases, J lost 8 bases, and 10 bases stayed unmatched. CDR3 sequence: CASSSGGAYRYEQFF. The CDR3 DNA reads as TGTGCCAGCAGCTCCGGGGGGGCTTATCGGTATGAGCAGTTCTTC.

The table lists this clonotype with many counts. The genes are TRBV2 and TRBJ1-1; D is unclear. With 2 bases removed from V and 7 bases from J, the gap between germline ends came to 11 bases. The germline CDR1 and CDR2 sequences are SNHLY and FYNNEI. CDR3 length: 13 residues. The CDR3 sequence is CASSETGQHEAFF. DNA for the CDR3: TGTGCCAGCAGTGAAACGGGTCAACATGAAGCTTTCTTT.

The chain links TRBV7-2 to TRBJ1-5; 8 bases line up with TRBD1. This CDR3 spans 15 amino acids. Germline assignment: CDR1 SGHTA and CDR2 FQGNSA. The V segment lost 5 bases and the J segment 6 bases; nucleotides outside the gene matches: 9. The CDR3 nucleotides read TGTGCCAGCAGCCCCATGGCAGGGGGCGGTCAGCCCCAGCATTTT. It is translated as CASSPMAGGGQPQHF.

This clonotype has at least ten counts. V is TRBV3-1 and J is TRBJ2-1; D is tentatively TRBD1 or TRBD2 (5 bases each). Deletions cut 1 base from V and 13 bases from J, with 8 bases between. The CDR3 length is 11 residues. Germline-derived CDR1 and CDR2 are LGHDT and YNNKEL (reference sequence). This chain's CDR3 is CASSQGGYQFF. CDR3 nucleotide sequence: TGTGCCAGCAGCCAAGGGGGGTACCAGTTCTTC.

This clonotype appeared a few times. The chain has TRBV5-1 and TRBJ2-7; 8 bases map to TRBD1. Per germline, CDR1 SGHRS and CDR2 YFSETQ. The CDR3 totals 12 residues. The junction had 3 bases not matched to a gene; V was cut back by 4 bases and J by 6 bases. This chain's CDR3 is CASSQGAGEQYF. The CDR3 coding sequence is TGCGCCAGCAGCCAGGGGGCAGGCGAGCAGTACTTC.